The sequence of this TCR beta chain was determined in a study of T cells in Graves' hyperthyroidism and ophthalmopathy (dated by TCRdb to about 2019). About the study as a whole: Peripheral blood was sampled at the time of initial diagnosis, prior to any treatment. Prospective prediction of ophthalmopathy was tested in an independent validation cohort consisting of roughly 19 hyperthyroidism patients and around 17 patients who later progressed to ophthalmopathy. TCR Vbeta CDR3 sequencing of approximately 140 peripheral blood samples (over 40 ophthalmopathy, about 75 hyperthyroidism and roughly 17 progressor patients) is reported in the paper. The 100 or so discovery patients were divided at random into training and test sets in a 7:3 ratio. Once sampling was done, hyperthyroidism patients were given methimazole at a starting dose of 30 mg daily, whereas ophthalmopathy patients were given high-dose intravenous methylprednisolone. In more than 5 Graves' hyperthyroidism patients, the study also compared T-cell repertoires from thyroid tissue with T-cell repertoires from blood. To identify TCR V-J signatures that set the groups apart, the researchers used a discovery cohort of 100 patients, made up of around 42 with Graves' ophthalmopathy and 55 to 65 with stable Graves' hyperthyroidism.

The TCR beta CDR3 regions were amplified from the RNA transcripts. The TCR CDR3 was subjected to a first round of RT-PCR using the HTBI primer set and the Qiagen OneStep RT-PCR kit. A second multiplex PCR round built the libraries, followed by size selection and purification. Sequencing of the libraries was done on an Illumina HiSeq2000 using paired-end 100 bp reads. As for the original processing: SOAPnuke was used to process the raw data, throwing out any read that contained adapters or uncalled bases, had a mean Phred below 15, or lacked an exact constant-primer or identifier match. COPE v1.2.5 was used to merge high-quality paired reads, and clonotypes were defined as unique nucleotide sequences. MiTCR v1.1 was used to align the clonotypes against IMGT TRBV, TRBD and TRBJ reference segments. Only V-J combinations with frequency above 0.0001, covering approximately 99% of repertoires, were analysed. The TCS score was defined as the ratio of F50 (clonal expansion) to E x V (chaos), calculated using BLOSUM62-based TCRdist between CDR3 peptides within each V-J. Welch's t-statistics and random forest reduced around 510 V-J features to about 12, which were used in a naive Bayes classifier (R e1071). The public reads were run again by TCRdb, first through fastp at Q25 and then through MiXCR, and only productive beta chains were kept. Merged by CDR3 protein, the rows form single entries marked with the most common genes and DNA. The V and J calls shown here were made by TCRdb, not taken from the authors' results. In all, the sample holds 300,000 to 400,000 distinct CDR3 sequences, and 13% of those were seen once. The ten largest clones represent roughly 8.3% of the sample.

The table lists this clonotype with a few counts. No cognate antigen has been identified for it. No much larger clone is present one base from it, and per-base qualities are unavailable. From the cysteine up to the phenylalanine, the CDR3 has a length of 16 residues. Just the 48-base CDR3 DNA is kept, in frame starting at base 1. V lost 2 bases and J lost 3 bases; the stretch between them is 14 bases long. Reading the germline V gene gives CDR1 KGHSH and CDR2 LQKENI. Beyond this particular receptor, the publication reports: In validation, the model predicted progression to ophthalmopathy a median of approximately 6.6 months before onset, with roughly 68% sensitivity and nearly 75% specificity. Sample size was not statistically predetermined, and blinding of investigators to group allocation was not performed. A model built on a 13 V-J signature distinguished ophthalmopathy from stable hyperthyroidism, reaching over 85% sensitivity and about 81% specificity in cross-validation and 80%/75% in testing. Blood samples also contained most of the expanded thyroid clonotypes (frequency above 0.001), which suggests that blood repertoires may reflect thyroid immune responses.

Graves' hyperthyroidism was defined as stable when no progression to ophthalmopathy occurred over 18 months of follow-up. Hyperthyroidism patients were aged 18 to 65 years and newly diagnosed, with disease duration of less than 2 months. Exclusion was applied to patients with uncontrolled infections, other autoimmune diseases, pregnancy or lactation. Clinical symptoms, serum thyroxine and TRAb, thyroid ultrasound, and orbital computed tomography formed the basis for the diagnoses. PBMCs were isolated from 7.5 to 10 ml of fresh peripheral blood by Ficoll-Paque density gradient centrifugation. Total RNA was extracted using Trizol reagent, and RNA quality was assessed on an Agilent 2100 Bioanalyzer.

The receptor's source is a woman between 18 and 29 years old with Graves' hyperthyroidism. In this chain, TRBV18 is recombined with TRBJ2-1, with a weak D call of TRBD1 (5 bases match). The sample taken for sequencing was blood. CDR3 sequence: CASSPVDPGLYNEQFF. The nucleotide sequence is TGTGCCAGCTCACCAGTAGATCCAGGGCTCTACAATGAGCAGTTCTTC.